Below are 8 T cell receptor beta chains sequenced from a single sample in a study of CD8 T cells in ankylosing spondylitis. Each CDR3 protein gets one entry after TCRdb re-called the 5' RACE reads with MiXCR. The data show fewer than 130,000 distinct CDR3 sequences, with approximately 25% seen just once and about 12% held by the top ten. Material: synovial fluid, either unsorted or a sorted T cell fraction (not recorded which). These receptors all stem from a male donor with ankylosing spondylitis.

In this sample, this clonotype turned up a few times. The CDR3 bases are TGTGCCAGCTGCCAGGGGGACAGCTATGGCTACACCTTC. It encodes CASCQGDSYGYTF. The chain uses TRBV2 and TRBJ1-2, with TRBD1 matching over 7 bases. This CDR3 has 13 amino acids. The germline V gene encodes CDR1 SNHLY and CDR2 FYNNEI. V lost 8 bases to trimming and J lost 4 bases; unmatched junction nucleotides: 7.

At least ten counts were recorded for this clonotype. The chain joins TRBV24-1 to TRBJ2-2, with no clear D. CDR1 is KGHDR, CDR2 SFDVKD, per germline. The CDR3 is made up of 14 amino acids. Trimming cost V 5 bases and J 5 bases, with 11 bases left between them. CDR3 loop: CATSGPSGTGELFF. The CDR3 nucleotides are TGTGCCACCAGTGGTCCCTCGGGTACCGGGGAGCTGTTTTTT.

This clonotype was observed a handful of times. The chain has TRBV5-6 and TRBJ1-1; D is unclear. Per the germline V gene, CDR1 is SGHDT and CDR2 is YYEEEE. CDR3 length: 15 residues. V was cut by 0 bases and J by 4 bases, with 13 bases left in between. The CDR3 loop is CASSLAVGSTTEAFF. As DNA, the CDR3 is TGTGCCAGCAGCTTGGCCGTAGGGTCGACCACTGAAGCTTTCTTT.

This clonotype has more than one count but fewer than ten. The genes are TRBV3-1 and TRBJ2-6; either TRBD1 or TRBD2 may supply D (6 bases each). Germline-derived CDR1 and CDR2 are LGHDT and YNNKEL (reference sequence). V was shortened by 4 bases and J by 1 base, with 11 bases between the two germline ends. The CDR3 totals 16 residues. The CDR3 DNA reads TGTGCCAGCAGCCGACTAGGGGGATCTGGGGCCAACGTCCTGACTTTC. This codes for CASSRLGGSGANVLTF.

This clonotype was seen repeatedly, ten times or more. The chain is built from TRBV7-8 and TRBJ2-7; tentatively, D is TRBD1 (5 bases). Germline CDR1 SGHVS, CDR2 FQNEAQ. V was clipped by 0 bases and J by 3 bases, with 15 bases between them. This CDR3 region has 16 residues. The CDR3 nucleotides read TGTGCCAGCAGCTTAGCAGGTCAGGGCGGTGGCTACGAGCAGTACTTC. Its translation is CASSLAGQGGGYEQYF. The full variable domain, rest sourced from reference TRBV7-8 and TRBJ2-7, is GAGVSQSPRYKVAKRGQDVALRCDPISGHVSLFWYQQALGQGPEFLTYFQNEAQLDKSGLPSDRFFAERPEGSVSTLKIQRTQQEDSAVYLCASSLAGQGGGYEQYFGPGTRLTVT.

This chain connects TRBV4-2 to TRBJ2-2; 9 nucleotides align to TRBD2. Per the germline V gene, CDR1 is LGHNA and CDR2 is YNFKEQ. The V segment lost 2 bases and the J segment 3 bases; nucleotides outside the gene matches: 4. The CDR3 length is 16 residues. This CDR3 is CASSQPIAGDTGELFF. In DNA form, the CDR3 reads TGTGCCAGCAGCCAACCTATAGCGGGAGACACCGGGGAGCTGTTTTTT.

This clonotype was seen once. This chain connects TRBV19 to TRBJ2-7; a weak D match, TRBD2 (6 bases). The CDR3 totals 13 residues. V was trimmed by 6 bases and J by 2 bases, leaving 11 bases between them. CDR1 LNHDA and CDR2 SQIVND come from the germline V gene (reference sequence). The CDR3 here is CASSPGLPYEQYV. The CDR3 DNA follows: TGTGCCAGTAGCCCGGGACTCCCCTACGAGCAGTACGTC.

This clonotype has a handful of counts. The V gene is TRBV7-9, the J gene TRBJ1-1; 7 bases align to TRBD1. The CDR3 has 15 amino acids. V lost 4 bases and J lost 0; bases outside the gene matches: 5. Germline CDR1 reads SEHNR; CDR2 reads FQNEAQ (reference sequence). The CDR3 loop reads CASSSNRGLNTEAFF. The CDR3 DNA sequence: TGTGCCAGCAGCTCCAACAGGGGCCTGAACACTGAAGCTTTCTTT.